This entry describes one T cell receptor beta chain. These data belong to a study of blood T cell repertoires in COVID-19. In the study overall: PBMCs, B-cell-depleted T cells, or T cells provided the cDNA or gDNA that made up the material.

From germline, CDR1 is SGHNT and CDR2 YYREEE (reference sequence). The CDR3 is made up of 16 amino acids. V was clipped by 4 bases and J by 3 bases, with 20 bases between them. Produced via immunoSEQ multiplex PCR; TCRdb's table is partial and in-frame only. In the table there are about 70,000 clones, 70% to 90% of which are singletons. The gene calls are TRBV5-4 and TRBJ2-7; TRBD1 is a possible D gene (5 bases). The sequence was obtained from a human donor in a cohort sampled during active COVID-19. Sequences were obtained from peripheral blood. The CDR3 coding sequence is TGTGCCAGCAGCCCTGGTACCCGGACATCGGGCTACGAGCAGTACTTC. As protein: CASSPGTRTSGYEQYF.